This T cell receptor (beta chain) comes out of a study of control samples from healthy donors and cancer patients. Clones were read by immunoSEQ multiplex PCR, and TCRdb kept only the in-frame ones, dropping some. The sample records fewer than 150,000 clones, roughly 90% being singletons. The CDR3 contains 11 residues. With 4 bases removed from V and 10 bases from J, the gap between germline ends came to 9 bases. CDR1 and CDR2 (germline): SGHKS, YYEKEE (reference sequence). The sequence was obtained from a man between 18 and 35 years old in good health. The V call is TRBV5-5, the J call TRBJ2-1, with no clear D. Sequencing input: blood. In DNA, the CDR3 is TGTGCCAGCAGCCTGAATGGGGAGCAGTTCTTC. Protein: CASSLNGEQFF.